One and the same sample provided the 8 T cell receptor beta chains below, sequenced in a study of shared clonotypes between healthy human individuals. The table came from immunoSEQ multiplex PCR; TCRdb's copy has only in-frame clones and leaves some out. The sample lists some 2.1 million clones, about 95% seen once, with around 1.1% in the top ten. Naive CD8 populations comprised CD45RO-negative cells positively selected for CCR7, excluding terminally differentiated effector memory CD45RA+ cells. Input material: naive CD8+ T cells sorted from blood. The receptor source for this set is a man aged 18-30 years in good health.

This chain joins TRBV7-8 and TRBJ2-1; D is unresolved. CDR1 SGHVS and CDR2 FQNEAQ come from the germline V gene. The CDR3 spans 14 residues. Between the trimmed V and J ends, which lost 4 bases and 4 bases, there was a span of 11 bases. The CDR3 nucleotides read TGTGCCAGCAGCTCGCGGTCCCGGTACAATGAGCAGTTCTTC. This gives the protein CASSSRSRYNEQFF. The full variable domain, its missing parts supplied by reference TRBV7-8 and TRBJ2-1, is GAGVSQSPRYKVAKRGQDVALRCDPISGHVSLFWYQQALGQGPEFLTYFQNEAQLDKSGLPSDRFFAERPEGSVSTLKIQRTQQEDSAVYLCASSSRSRYNEQFFGPGTRLTVL.

The V call is TRBV2, the J call TRBJ2-2; no reliable D call. The CDR3 totals 12 residues. V was pared by 6 bases and J by 6 bases, with 8 bases between. Per the germline V gene, CDR1 is SNHLY and CDR2 is FYNNEI. Here the CDR3 DNA reads TGTGCCAGCAGCGACATAGCCGGGGAGCTGTTTTTT. It codes for CASSDIAGELFF.

In DNA, the CDR3 is TGTGCCAGCAGCGTAGAGAGGAGTTCCCCCTACAATGAGCAGTTCTTC. Its protein product is CASSVERSSPYNEQFF. The chain is built from TRBV9 and TRBJ2-1, with no clear D. V was trimmed by 0 bases and J by 2 bases, leaving 12 bases between them. Germline CDR1 SGDLS, CDR2 YYNGEE. The CDR3 spans 16 residues.

The V and J genes are TRBV9 and TRBJ2-3, with TRBD2 identical over 7 bases. The CDR3 has 15 amino acids. The germline V gene has CDR1 SGDLS and CDR2 YYNGEE. V lost 3 bases and J lost 4; bases outside the gene matches: 8. CDR3 DNA: TGTGCCAGCAGCGAGGGCGGACTAGTAGCAGATACGCAGTATTTT. This codes for CASSEGGLVADTQYF.

The chain joins TRBV4-1 to TRBJ1-3; D not certain. The germline V gene encodes CDR1 MGHRA and CDR2 YSYEKL. The CDR3 runs 14 residues. The V end was cut by 0 bases, the J end by 4 bases, with 7 bases between. CDR3 DNA sequence: TGCGCCAGCAGCCAAGATTATGACGGAAACACCATATATTTT. Its translation is CASSQDYDGNTIYF.

Details on this clone: Other DNA sequences within the sample encode an identical CDR3. The chain has TRBV19 and TRBJ2-7, with unresolved D. CDR1 and CDR2 from the germline V gene are LNHDA and SQIVND (reference sequence). Trimming removed 0 bases at V and 3 bases at J, with 3 bases between. This CDR3 region has 12 residues. CDR3 sequence: CASSIEGYEQYF. The CDR3 DNA follows: TGTGCCAGTAGTATAGAAGGCTACGAGCAGTACTTC.

As to this clone: Other nucleotide sequences in the sample specify the same CDR3. The gene calls are TRBV29-1 and TRBJ2-2; D is unclear. CDR3 length: 11 residues. Germline V gives CDR1 SQVTM, CDR2 ANQGSEA. Between the trimmed V and J ends, which lost 5 bases and 2 bases, there was a span of 3 bases. Here the CDR3 DNA reads TGCAGCGTTTTAAACACCGGGGAGCTGTTTTTT. Its protein product is CSVLNTGELFF.

J is TRBJ2-5 and V is TRBV5-4; TRBD1 matches 8 bases. Germline CDR1 reads SGHNT; CDR2 reads YYREEE (reference sequence). The CDR3 contains 11 residues. J gave up 14 bases and V 3 bases, and 6 bases lay outside the gene matches. This CDR3 is CASSSSGQDYF. In nucleotides, the CDR3 is TGTGCCAGCAGCTCCTCGGGACAGGATTACTTC.